Listed below are T cell receptor beta chains from one sample, sequenced in a study of blood T cell repertoires in COVID-19. Clones were sequenced by immunoSEQ multiplex PCR, and TCRdb holds only the in-frame ones, with some missing. The repertoire holds tens of thousands of clones, with approximately 72% as singletons. The sequencing sample was made of peripheral blood. Every receptor here comes from a man of 80 years or more with acute or convalescent COVID-19. Each CDR3 is given with its conserved first and last residue. D genes are given only for firm matches. Rows may omit the clone size; those that give it use once, few, many or a size class.

v_gene: TRBV2; abundance: few; j_gene: TRBJ2-3; d_gene: TRBD2; CDR3nt: TGTGCCAGCACGGGGCGGGGGGGCACAGATACGCAGTATTTT; CDR3aa: CASTGRGGTDTQYF
v_gene: TRBV5-6; abundance: NA; j_gene: TRBJ1-1; d_gene: NA; CDR3nt: TGTGCCAGCAGCTTGGGAGTCGTTGCCATTACTGAAGCTTTCTTT; CDR3aa: CASSLGVVAITEAFF
v_gene: TRBV19; abundance: NA; j_gene: TRBJ2-7; d_gene: TRBD1; CDR3nt: TGTGCCAGTAGTATAACAGGGGGCTCCTACGAGCAGTACTTC; CDR3aa: CASSITGGSYEQYF
v_gene: TRBV13; abundance: NA; j_gene: TRBJ1-2; d_gene: NA; CDR3nt: TGTGCCAGCAGCTTAGGTCCTCAGCGGGGCTACACCTTC; CDR3aa: CASSLGPQRGYTF
v_gene: TRBV15; abundance: NA; j_gene: TRBJ2-1; d_gene: TRBD2; CDR3nt: TGTGCCACCAGCAGAGATAGGGCGGGGGGCGGCAATGAGCAGTTCTTC; CDR3aa: CATSRDRAGGGNEQFF
v_gene: TRBV6-6; abundance: few; j_gene: TRBJ1-4; d_gene: TRBD1; CDR3nt: TGTGCCAGTAAAAACCTTTTGACAGGGGTTAATGAAAAACTGTTTTTT; CDR3aa: CASKNLLTGVNEKLFF
v_gene: TRBV2; abundance: NA; j_gene: TRBJ1-1; d_gene: NA; CDR3nt: TGTGCCAGCAGAGAGGAAATGAACACTGAAGCTTTCTTT; CDR3aa: CASREEMNTEAFF
v_gene: TRBV7-8; abundance: once; j_gene: TRBJ1-1; d_gene: NA; CDR3nt: TGTGCCAGCAGCTTAGTAAGGGAGAAAGCTTTCTTT; CDR3aa: CASSLVREKAFF
v_gene: TRBV15; abundance: few; j_gene: TRBJ1-1; d_gene: TRBD1; CDR3nt: TGTGCCACCAACCTACAGGGGGTCAACACTGAAGCTTTCTTT; CDR3aa: CATNLQGVNTEAFF
v_gene: TRBV14; abundance: NA; j_gene: TRBJ2-5; d_gene: NA; CDR3nt: TGTGCCAGCAGCCAAGAACGGGAGACCCAGTACTTC; CDR3aa: CASSQERETQYF
v_gene: TRBV19; abundance: NA; j_gene: TRBJ2-7; d_gene: NA; CDR3nt: TGTGCCAGTAGTAGAGAGCTAGCGTGGGGCAGCTCCTACGAGCAGTACTTC; CDR3aa: CASSRELAWGSSYEQYF
v_gene: TRBV11-3; abundance: NA; j_gene: TRBJ2-3; d_gene: TRBD2; CDR3nt: TGTGCCAGCAGCAAACGTAGCGGGTACAGCACAGATACGCAGTATTTT; CDR3aa: CASSKRSGYSTDTQYF
v_gene: TRBV29-1; abundance: NA; j_gene: TRBJ2-7; d_gene: NA; CDR3nt: TGCAGCGTTGAAGGGGTCAGGGGAAGCGAGCAGTACTTC; CDR3aa: CSVEGVRGSEQYF
v_gene: TRBV5-4; abundance: NA; j_gene: TRBJ2-5; d_gene: TRBD2; CDR3nt: TGTGCCAGCAGCAATAGCGGGGGGGCCGCGACCCAGTACTTC; CDR3aa: CASSNSGGAATQYF
v_gene: TRBV7-2; abundance: NA; j_gene: TRBJ1-2; d_gene: NA; CDR3nt: TGTGCCAGCAGCTTAGCGGATACAAGACAGAACTATGGCTACACCTTC; CDR3aa: CASSLADTRQNYGYTF
v_gene: TRBV20-1; abundance: NA; j_gene: TRBJ2-1; d_gene: NA; CDR3nt: TGCAGTGCTAGTAGATTTAGCGGATACAATGAGCAGTTCTTC; CDR3aa: CSASRFSGYNEQFF
v_gene: TRBV7-8; abundance: once; j_gene: TRBJ1-4; d_gene: TRBD1; CDR3nt: TGTGCGGCAGGGGGCGAGGCAACTAATGAAAAACTGTTTTTT; CDR3aa: CAAGGEATNEKLFF
v_gene: TRBV6-5; abundance: few; j_gene: TRBJ2-7; d_gene: NA; CDR3nt: TGTGCCAGCAGTCTCTCCGGGGGAACCTACGAGCAGTACTTC; CDR3aa: CASSLSGGTYEQYF